Following are 14 T cell receptor beta chains from one sample sequenced in a study of shared clonotypes between healthy human individuals. TCRdb keeps only in-frame clones here, not all; method: immunoSEQ multiplex PCR. The repertoire holds roughly 2.2 million clones, with less than 95% as singletons. Sequencing used naive CD4+ T cells from PBMCs. The subset is: CD45RA+ positively selected. The receptors were gathered from a man in his late teens or twenties in good health. Some clones in this sample may be carry-over from other donors' samples.

The V call is TRBV18, the J call TRBJ1-1; TRBD1 might be the D (5 bases). Germline loops: CDR1 KGHSH, CDR2 LQKENI. The CDR3 sequence is 15 residues long. The V end was cut by 0 bases, the J end by 4 bases, with 12 bases between. The DNA of the CDR3 is TGTGCCAGCTCACCACCGTCAGGGAGTACCACTGAAGCTTTCTTT. Translating gives CASSPPSGSTTEAFF.

The chain employs TRBV7-9 and TRBJ1-1; possible D gene TRBD1, 5 bases. The V and J ends lost 0 bases and 11 bases respectively, with 13 bases between them. Germline assignment: CDR1 SEHNR and CDR2 FQNEAQ (reference sequence). The CDR3 loop spans 13 amino acids. The CDR3 protein is CASSLARGTGAFF. The CDR3 region has the DNA TGTGCCAGCAGCTTAGCGCGGGGGACTGGGGCTTTCTTT.

The chain employs TRBV5-4 and TRBJ2-2, with unresolved D. CDR3 size: 15 residues. The germline V and J ends were trimmed by 9 bases and 1 base, with 16 bases remaining between them. Germline CDR1 is SGHNT and CDR2 is YYREEE (reference sequence). Here the CDR3 DNA reads TGTGCCACCAGGCGGTCGATAGGGAACACCGGGGAGCTGTTTTTT. Protein sequence: CATRRSIGNTGELFF.

This chain connects TRBV19 to TRBJ1-1; D remains ambiguous. Germline V gives CDR1 LNHDA, CDR2 SQIVND (reference sequence). The length of the CDR3 is 14 residues. V gave up 5 bases and J gave up 5 bases, with 15 bases separating them. The CDR3, as DNA: TGTGCCAGTAGTCTCGGACTCACTGGGACTGAAGCTTTCTTT. This codes for CASSLGLTGTEAFF.

As to this clone: The identical CDR3 is also encoded by other nucleotide sequences in the sample. The gene calls are TRBV5-1 and TRBJ2-7, with 7 bases fitting TRBD1. The CDR3 consists of 15 residues. Germline V gene data show CDR1 as SGHRS and CDR2 as YFSETQ. The trim removed 0 bases at V and 0 bases at J, leaving 3 bases unmatched. CDR3 sequence reads: CASSLGDRDSYEQYF. In nucleotides, the CDR3 is TGCGCCAGCAGCTTGGGTGACAGGGACTCCTACGAGCAGTACTTC. The whole variable domain, remainder taken from reference TRBV5-1 and TRBJ2-7, is KAGVTQTPRYLIKTRGQQVTLSCSPISGHRSVSWYQQTPGQGLQFLFEYFSETQRNKGNFPGRFSGRQFSNSRSEMNVSTLELGDSALYLCASSLGDRDSYEQYFGPGTRLTVT.

The rearrangement uses TRBV18 and TRBJ2-5, with 12 nucleotides matching TRBD1. The V gene end was trimmed by 4 bases and the J gene end by 5 bases; junction bases not matched to a gene: 5. Per germline, CDR1 KGHSH and CDR2 LQKENI. CDR3 length: 15 amino acids. In nucleotides, the CDR3 is TGTGCCAGCTCACGCGGGACAGGGGGCACGGAGACCCAGTACTTC. This translates into CASSRGTGGTETQYF.

The rearrangement links TRBV7-8 to TRBJ2-3, with D perhaps being TRBD1 or TRBD2 (5 bases each). V was pared by 6 bases and J by 2 bases, with 15 bases between. The germline V gene encodes CDR1 SGHVS and CDR2 FQNEAQ. This CDR3 contains 15 residues. The CDR3 loop is CASRGYWGNTDTQYF. The CDR3 coding sequence is TGTGCCAGCAGGGGATATTGGGGGAACACAGATACGCAGTATTTT.

J is TRBJ2-1 and V is TRBV10-3; perhaps TRBD1 as D (5 bases). This CDR3 has 13 amino acids. In germline, CDR1 is ENHRY, CDR2 SYGVKD. Deletions cut 3 bases from V and 6 bases from J, with 9 bases between. In DNA, the CDR3 is TGTGCCATCAGTGATACAGGCTCCAATGAGCAGTTCTTC. Translated, it gives CAISDTGSNEQFF.

The chain uses TRBV10-3 and TRBJ1-3; D gene unclear. Germline V CDR1 and CDR2: ENHRY, SYGVKD. Trimming pared 7 bases from V and 0 bases from J, leaving 13 bases between. The CDR3 contains 15 residues. CDR3 sequence: CAIINDGPSGNTIYF. The CDR3 bases are TGTGCCATCATTAATGACGGCCCCTCTGGAAACACCATATATTTT.

The chain combines TRBV4-1 with TRBJ2-3; D possibly corresponds to TRBD2 (5 bases). There are 14 residues in the CDR3. V was trimmed by 4 bases and J by 4 bases, leaving 12 bases between them. Germline-derived CDR1 and CDR2 are MGHRA and YSYEKL. CDR3 DNA sequence: TGCGCCAGCAGCCGGATGAGGGCCCCAGATACGCAGTATTTT. Translated: CASSRMRAPDTQYF.

V is TRBV20-1 and J is TRBJ2-5; D gene ambiguous. The J call may be wrong; the DNA end is better matched by TRBJ2-7. The CDR3 has 11 amino acids. Germline-derived CDR1 and CDR2 are DFQATT and SNEGSKA (reference sequence). The CDR3 sequence: CSALPAYEQYF. CDR3 bases: TGCAGTGCCCTTCCAGCCTACGAGCAGTACTTC.

The chain joins TRBV14 to TRBJ1-4, with unresolved D. The ends were cut back, 0 bases at V and 0 bases at J, with 8 bases in the middle. CDR3 length: 16 amino acids. CDR1 and CDR2 (germline): SGHDN, FVKESK. The CDR3 spells CASSQDKVATNEKLFF. CDR3 bases: TGTGCCAGCAGCCAAGATAAGGTTGCAACTAATGAAAAACTGTTTTTT.

This chain links TRBV29-1 with TRBJ1-4; D may be TRBD1 (5 bases). Germline V gene lookup returns CDR1 SQVTM and CDR2 ANQGSEA. Trimming pared 4 bases from V and 7 bases from J, leaving 13 bases between. This CDR3 spans 13 amino acids. CDR3 in amino acids: CSVGVGGSEKLFF. The CDR3 DNA reads as TGCAGCGTTGGAGTGGGGGGGAGTGAAAAACTGTTTTTT.

The chain is built from TRBV6-1 and TRBJ1-5; TRBD1 might be the D (5 bases). Trimming stripped 0 bases from V and 4 bases from J, with 10 bases between. This CDR3 spans 15 amino acids. The V gene's germline CDR1 is MNHNS and CDR2 SASEGT. The CDR3: CASSEAARENQPQHF. For the CDR3, the DNA is TGTGCCAGCAGTGAAGCCGCCAGGGAGAATCAGCCCCAGCATTTT.